Detailed here is one T cell receptor beta chain. No antigen is known for it. Clones were sequenced by immunoSEQ multiplex PCR, and TCRdb holds only the in-frame ones, with some missing. Of 200,000 to 300,000 clones detected, about 90% appear once; the ten largest clones hold approximately 3%. The data are from a study of cytomegalovirus exposure and HLA in healthy donors. Study results and limitations: Rare TCR sequences dominated, though some public TCRs recurred in many donors. The listing of some 170 TCR beta chains classed them as cytomegalovirus-associated.

Germline loops: CDR1 SEHNR, CDR2 FQNEAQ (reference sequence). The CDR3 has 14 residues. V dropped 5 bases and J dropped 0 bases, with 10 bases sitting between them. The donors were part of the validation cohort, which consisted of roughly 110 subjects and was separate from the first cohort of 600 to 850 subjects. The material sequenced was PBMCs. The source of this sequence is a woman younger than 45 in good health and CMV-seronegative. The chain combines TRBV7-9 with TRBJ1-1; D ambiguous. The CDR3 loop is CASSTQRMNTEAFF. CDR3 sequence (DNA): TGTGCCAGCAGCACCCAACGGATGAACACTGAAGCTTTCTTT.